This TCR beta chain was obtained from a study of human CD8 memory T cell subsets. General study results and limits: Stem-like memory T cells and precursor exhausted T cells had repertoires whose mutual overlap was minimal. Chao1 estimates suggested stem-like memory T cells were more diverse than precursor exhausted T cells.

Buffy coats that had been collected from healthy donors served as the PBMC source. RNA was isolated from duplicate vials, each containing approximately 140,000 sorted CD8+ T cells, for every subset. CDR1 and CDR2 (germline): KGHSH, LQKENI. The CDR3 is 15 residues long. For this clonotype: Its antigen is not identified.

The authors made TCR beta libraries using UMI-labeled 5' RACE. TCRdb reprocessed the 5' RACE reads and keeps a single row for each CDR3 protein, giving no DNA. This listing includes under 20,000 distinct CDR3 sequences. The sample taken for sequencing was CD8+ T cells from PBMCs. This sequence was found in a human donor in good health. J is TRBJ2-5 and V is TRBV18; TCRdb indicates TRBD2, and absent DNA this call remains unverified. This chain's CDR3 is CASSPSGRHKETQYF.